These 18 T cell receptor beta chains were sequenced from one sample in a study of CD8+ T cells in alopecia areata. The treatment was: oral pan-JAK inhibitor, 5-10 mg twice daily. Sequencing templates came from extracted RNA that was reverse transcribed into cDNA. The repertoire was sequenced with immunoSEQ multiplex PCR; TCRdb's copy has only in-frame clones and lacks some. The sample shows 90,000 or so clones, roughly 40% of them seen only once. Sequencing was performed on CD8+ T cells sorted from blood, taken at week 24, from a patient treated with tofacitinib. The source of these receptors is a human donor with alopecia areata.

A few counts support this clone. The gene calls are TRBV29-1 and TRBJ1-1, with a weak D call TRBD1 (6 bases). Germline V gene data show CDR1 as SQVTM and CDR2 as ANQGSEA. The CDR3 totals 15 residues. V was trimmed by 7 bases and J by 0 bases, leaving 18 bases between them. CDR3 DNA sequence: TGCAGCGCTTTTCGCCGGGACATCATGAACACTGAAGCTTTCTTT. It translates to CSAFRRDIMNTEAFF.

This clone has a single count. The genes are TRBV4-1 and TRBJ2-5, with D possibly matching TRBD1 (5 bases). The CDR3 is 12 residues long. Trimming shortened V by 8 bases and J by 1 base, and 8 bases separated the two germline ends. Germline lookup yields CDR1 MGHRA and CDR2 YSYEKL. The CDR3, as DNA: TGCGCCAGCCAGGGATTCCAAGAGACCCAGTACTTC. Translating gives CASQGFQETQYF.

This clone was seen a single time. The junction and the germline gene differ at one end; a read error may be behind it. This chain connects TRBV5-4 to TRBJ2-7; 9 nucleotides align to TRBD2. The CDR3 is made up of 12 amino acids. CDR1 and CDR2 (germline): SGHNT, YYREEE (reference sequence). The CDR3 sequence is CVSAGGPGEQYF. DNA for the CDR3: TGTGTCAGCGCGGGAGGGCCTGGCGAGCAGTACTTC.

The chain carries TRBV4-1 and TRBJ1-5, with D tentatively TRBD1 (5 bases). The V end was cut by 4 bases, the J end by 7 bases, with 11 bases between. This CDR3 spans 13 amino acids. Per the germline V gene, CDR1 is MGHRA and CDR2 is YSYEKL. CDR3 DNA: TGCGCCAGCAGCCCCCAACGGGACCAGCCCCAGCATTTT. This gives the protein CASSPQRDQPQHF.

This clone was observed a handful of times. Here the CDR3 reads CASSLDGSTGANVLTF. The DNA of the CDR3 is TGTGCCAGCAGCTTAGACGGTTCGACTGGGGCCAACGTCCTGACTTTC. The rearrangement joins TRBV13 to TRBJ2-6; D is undetermined. The V end lost 1 base, the J end lost 2 bases, and 9 bases lay between the germline ends. The CDR3 spans 16 residues. Germline V gene sequence: CDR1 PRHDT, CDR2 FYEKMQ (reference sequence).

V and J are TRBV5-1 and TRBJ2-1; 8 positions agree with TRBD2. The length of the CDR3 is 13 residues. With 5 bases clipped from V and 6 bases from J, the junction kept 4 bases outside the gene matches. Germline V lookup: CDR1 SGHRS, CDR2 YFSETQ. The CDR3 loop reads CASRLTSANEQFF. In DNA, the CDR3 is TGCGCCAGCAGGTTGACTAGCGCCAATGAGCAGTTCTTC.

The genes are TRBV7-6 and TRBJ2-2, with a tentative D call TRBD2 (6 bases). Deletions cut 5 bases from V and 6 bases from J, with 19 bases between. The CDR3 is 16 amino acids. Germline V gene data show CDR1 as SGHVS and CDR2 as FNYEAQ. Here the CDR3 DNA reads TGTGCCAGCAGCCCCCGTCTGGAGGGCCGTGCCGGGGAGCTGTTTTTT. Amino acids: CASSPRLEGRAGELFF.

This clone was detected only a few times. The chain employs TRBV29-1 and TRBJ2-7; 10 bases match TRBD2. Germline CDR1 reads SQVTM; CDR2 reads ANQGSEA. V gave up 1 base and J gave up 3 bases; unmatched junction bases: 6. The CDR3 has 15 amino acids. The CDR3 DNA follows: TGCAGCGTTGAAGGGCTAGCGGGAGACGGCTACGAGCAGTACTTC. This encodes CSVEGLAGDGYEQYF.

The chain links TRBV5-4 to TRBJ1-2; no reliable D call. Germline loops: CDR1 SGHNT, CDR2 YYREEE (reference sequence). The CDR3 covers 9 residues. V was shortened by 4 bases and J by 10 bases, with 5 bases between the two germline ends. The CDR3 nucleotides are TGTGCCAGCAGCCCGGACTACACCTTC. Amino acids: CASSPDYTF. Complete variable domain (other parts from reference TRBV5-4 and TRBJ1-2): ETGVTQSPTHLIKTRGQQVTLRCSSQSGHNTVSWYQQALGQGPQFIFQYYREEENGRGNFPPRFSGLQFPNYSSELNVNALELDDSALYLCASSPDYTFGSGTRLTVV.

The V and J genes are TRBV6-5 and TRBJ2-1; 7 bases agree with TRBD2. The CDR3 runs 15 residues. CDR1 and CDR2 (germline): MNHEY, SVGAGI. Losses at the gene ends were 6 bases for V and 5 bases for J; bases not matched to a gene: 10. CDR3 sequence: CASSLLRAGDNEQFF. For the CDR3, the DNA is TGTGCCAGCAGCCTACTCAGGGCGGGAGACAATGAGCAGTTCTTC.

This clone has just a few counts. The rearrangement joins TRBV29-1 to TRBJ2-1, with TRBD2 matching 12 bases. The junction had 3 bases not matched to a gene; V was cut back by 5 bases and J by 7 bases. CDR3 length equals 13 residues. Germline V lookup: CDR1 SQVTM, CDR2 ANQGSEA. The CDR3 protein is CSVQLAGGNEQFF. The CDR3 nucleotides are TGCAGCGTTCAACTAGCGGGAGGAAATGAGCAGTTCTTC.

This clone was found a few times. This rearrangement joins TRBV5-4 to TRBJ2-1; TRBD2 agrees at 12 bases. Germline loops: CDR1 SGHNT, CDR2 YYREEE (reference sequence). The CDR3 runs to 16 residues. V shed 4 bases and J 7 bases; nucleotides not matched to a gene: 9. The CDR3 DNA reads as TGTGCCAGCAGCCTCTACAGACTAGCGGGAGTTAATGAGCAGTTCTTC. As protein: CASSLYRLAGVNEQFF.

V gene TRBV7-9 combines with J gene TRBJ1-2, with a weak D call TRBD1 (5 bases). The CDR3 has 15 residues. Trimming removed 3 bases from V and 0 bases from J, with 11 bases in between. Germline values: CDR1 SEHNR, CDR2 FQNEAQ (reference sequence). CDR3 DNA sequence: TGTGCCAGCAGCTTTGATAGGGGAGCTAACTATGGCTACACCTTC. As protein: CASSFDRGANYGYTF.

The rearrangement uses TRBV9 and TRBJ1-5; D perhaps matches TRBD1 (6 bases). V was cut by 3 bases and J by 1 base, with 11 bases left in between. The CDR3 consists of 15 residues. CDR1 SGDLS and CDR2 YYNGEE come from the germline V gene. For the CDR3, the DNA is TGTGCCAGCAGCGCTAGGGGGGTGAGCAATCAGCCCCAGCATTTT. The encoded protein is CASSARGVSNQPQHF.

This clone occurred a few times. DNA of the CDR3: TGCAGCGTAGCGGGCGGCAAAAACTACGAGCAGTACTTC. As protein: CSVAGGKNYEQYF. The rearrangement joins TRBV29-1 to TRBJ2-7; a possible D gene is TRBD2 (6 bases). The germline gives CDR1 SQVTM, CDR2 ANQGSEA. V was trimmed by 6 bases and J by 3 bases, leaving 15 bases between them. CDR3 size: 13 residues.

The chain has TRBV27 and TRBJ2-7, with D maybe TRBD2 (5 bases). Germline V gene sequence: CDR1 MNHEY, CDR2 SMNVEV (reference sequence). The ends were cut back, 5 bases at V and 6 bases at J, with 23 bases in the middle. CDR3 length equals 16 residues. For the CDR3, the DNA is TGTGCCAGCAGTCCCAACCGGGAAACCCTTATTCGCGAGCAGTACTTC. This gives the protein CASSPNRETLIREQYF.

This chain uses TRBV30 with TRBJ2-5; TRBD1 aligns across 7 bases. Germline V gene lookup returns CDR1 GTSNPN and CDR2 SVGIG (reference sequence). There are 16 residues in the CDR3. The V gene end was trimmed by 3 bases and the J gene end by 2 bases; junction bases not matched to a gene: 12. The DNA for the CDR3 is TGTGCCTGGAGCCTTCTGACAGGGCCCGATCAAGAGACCCAGTACTTC. Its protein is CAWSLLTGPDQETQYF.

The chain joins TRBV5-1 to TRBJ2-5, with unresolved D. This CDR3 has 11 residues. The germline V gene encodes CDR1 SGHRS and CDR2 YFSETQ. V gave up 3 bases and J gave up 5 bases, with 5 bases separating them. The CDR3 loop reads CASSWGETQYF. DNA of the CDR3: TGCGCCAGCAGCTGGGGTGAGACCCAGTACTTC.